Here is one T cell receptor (beta chain) with its context. The target of this receptor is not known. Per-base qualities were not stored, and no clone one base away is much larger. This entry is derived from a study of a mutant IDH1 vaccine in newly diagnosed glioma (dated by TCRdb to about 2021). Regarding the study in general: Patients received eight vaccinations in weeks 1, 3, 5, 7, 11, 15, 19 and 23, corresponding to visits V03 through V10. Peripheral blood was drawn at six visits: V03 (baseline), V05, V07, V10, V12 and V13. Vaccination was initiated 4-6 weeks after radiotherapy alone, or concurrently with temozolomide cycles in the chemotherapy-containing groups. Longitudinal TCRB deep sequencing was done for about two dozen treated patients, wherever samples were available for exploratory analyses. Before enrollment, most patients had been given radiochemotherapy with temozolomide as standard therapy, while the rest had received either radiotherapy alone or temozolomide alone. The approximately 32 treated patients were 62.5% male and around 38% female, with a mean age of roughly 40 years.

Beyond this particular receptor, the publication reports: PBMC samples for TCRB deep sequencing were selected based on availability. Immune responses induced by the vaccine were seen in around 93% of patients across multiple MHC alleles. The authors stated that sample limitations prevented analyses of patient blood samples from being reproduced. No apparent relationship was observed between pseudoprogression and alterations in the top peripheral T cell clonotypes detected by TCRB sequencing.

This sample's time point label indicates: week 23, last vaccination. A 20-mer mutant IDH1 peptide at 300 micrograms in Montanide made up each vaccine dose, which was injected subcutaneously together with topical imiquimod. All donors had newly diagnosed IDH1-mutant astrocytomas of WHO grade 3 or 4 that showed loss of nuclear ATRX. The samples were drawn from NOA16, a multicentre, single-arm, open-label phase I trial in Germany that tested a mutant IDH1 peptide vaccine in humans for the first time. Genomic DNA for TCRB sequencing was isolated from EDTA blood with the DNeasy Blood and Tissue Kit. CDR1 and CDR2, per the germline V gene, are SGHRS and YFSETQ. Trimming accounts for 4 bases at V and 6 bases at J, while the number of junction bases matched to no gene is 12. The CDR3 contains 17 residues, cysteine and phenylalanine counted. Left in the record is the CDR3 DNA by itself, 51 bases read in frame from the first base.

Libraries were built with the immunoSEQ multiplex PCR assay. Rearranged TCR beta chain sequences were amplified using the hsTCRB Kit according to the manufacturer's protocol. An Illumina MiSeq was used to sequence the TCRB libraries. The study's processing was this. The kit vendor's proprietary platform handled demultiplexing, trimming and gene mapping. In its TCRdb copy, this immuneACCESS table keeps in-frame sequences only and misses some clones. Where compared with another copy, unresolved V genes explain less than half of these, and the others have no known cause. Clone size and the V and J calls come from that table; the DNA yielded D and trimming. This sample has tens of thousands of clones in its table, and 75% to 90% of those were observed once. The ten top clones hold roughly 6% of the sample.

The source material was PBMCs, sampled from a glioma patient whose treatment included an IDH1 peptide vaccine. The sequence is built from TRBV5-1 and TRBJ1-6; 8 central nucleotides agree with TRBD1. The source is a man between 40 and 49 years old with glioma. The sequenced DNA is TGCGCCAGCAGCCCCCGCCGGGGACAGGAACCTAATTCACCCCTCCACTTT. It codes for CASSPRRGQEPNSPLHF.